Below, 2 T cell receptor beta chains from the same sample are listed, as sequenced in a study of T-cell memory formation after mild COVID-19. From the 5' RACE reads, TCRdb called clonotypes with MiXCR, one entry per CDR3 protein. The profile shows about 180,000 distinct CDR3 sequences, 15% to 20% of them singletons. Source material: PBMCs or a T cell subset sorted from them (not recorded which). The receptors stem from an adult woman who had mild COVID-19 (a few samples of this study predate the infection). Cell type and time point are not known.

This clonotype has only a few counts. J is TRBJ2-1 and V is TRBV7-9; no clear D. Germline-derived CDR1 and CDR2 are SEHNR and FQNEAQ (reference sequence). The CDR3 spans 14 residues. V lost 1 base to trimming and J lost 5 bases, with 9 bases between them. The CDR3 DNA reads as TGTGCCAGCAGCTTAGAAGGGCCCCACAATGAGCAGTTCTTC. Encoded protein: CASSLEGPHNEQFF.

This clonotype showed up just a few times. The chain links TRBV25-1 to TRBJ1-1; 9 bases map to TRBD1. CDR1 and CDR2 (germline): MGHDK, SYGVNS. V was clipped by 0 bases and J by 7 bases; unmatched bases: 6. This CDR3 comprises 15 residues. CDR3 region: CASSEYGTGRLEAFF. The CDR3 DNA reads TGTGCCAGCAGTGAATACGGGACAGGGAGACTTGAAGCTTTCTTT.